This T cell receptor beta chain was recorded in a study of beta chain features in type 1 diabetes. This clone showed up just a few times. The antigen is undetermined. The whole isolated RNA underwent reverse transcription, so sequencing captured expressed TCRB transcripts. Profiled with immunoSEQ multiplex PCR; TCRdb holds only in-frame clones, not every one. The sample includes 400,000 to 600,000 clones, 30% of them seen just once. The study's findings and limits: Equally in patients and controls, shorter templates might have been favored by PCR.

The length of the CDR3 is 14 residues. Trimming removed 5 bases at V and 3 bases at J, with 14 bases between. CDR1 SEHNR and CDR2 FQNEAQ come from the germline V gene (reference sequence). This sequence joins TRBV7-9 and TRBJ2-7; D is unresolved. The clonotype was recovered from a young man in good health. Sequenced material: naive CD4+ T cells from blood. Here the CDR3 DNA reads TGTGCCAGCAGCCTCCGCCCGGCAGTCTACGAGCAGTACTTC. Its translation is CASSLRPAVYEQYF.